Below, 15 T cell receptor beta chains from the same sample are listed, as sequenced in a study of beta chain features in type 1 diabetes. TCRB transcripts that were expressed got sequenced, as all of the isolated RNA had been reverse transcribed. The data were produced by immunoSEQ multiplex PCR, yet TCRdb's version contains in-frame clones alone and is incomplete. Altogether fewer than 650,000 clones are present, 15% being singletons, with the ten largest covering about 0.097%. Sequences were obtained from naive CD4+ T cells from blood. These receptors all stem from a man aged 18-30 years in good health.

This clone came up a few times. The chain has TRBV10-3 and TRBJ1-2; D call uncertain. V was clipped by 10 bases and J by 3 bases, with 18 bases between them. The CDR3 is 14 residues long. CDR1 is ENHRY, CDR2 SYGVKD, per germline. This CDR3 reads CATLGRPSHYGYTF. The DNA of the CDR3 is TGTGCCACACTAGGACGGCCGTCCCACTATGGCTACACCTTC.

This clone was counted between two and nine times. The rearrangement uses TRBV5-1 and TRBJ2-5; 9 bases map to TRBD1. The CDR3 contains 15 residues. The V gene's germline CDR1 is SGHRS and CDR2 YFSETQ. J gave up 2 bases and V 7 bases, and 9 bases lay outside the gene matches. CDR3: CASELQGAGQETQYF. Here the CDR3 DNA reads TGCGCCAGCGAACTACAGGGGGCAGGGCAAGAGACCCAGTACTTC.

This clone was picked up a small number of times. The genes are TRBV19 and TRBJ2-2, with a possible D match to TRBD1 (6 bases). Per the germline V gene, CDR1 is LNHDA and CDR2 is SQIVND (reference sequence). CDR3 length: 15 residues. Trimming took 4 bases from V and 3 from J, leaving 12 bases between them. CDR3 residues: CASSKLNRDTGELFF. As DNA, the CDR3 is TGTGCCAGTAGTAAGCTAAACAGGGACACCGGGGAGCTGTTTTTT.

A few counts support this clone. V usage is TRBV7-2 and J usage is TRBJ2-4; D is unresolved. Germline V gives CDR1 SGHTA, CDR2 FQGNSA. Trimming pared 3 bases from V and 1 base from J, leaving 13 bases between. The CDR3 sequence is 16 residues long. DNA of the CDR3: TGTGCCAGCAGCTTTAAAGGGCAAATGGCCAAAAACATTCAGTACTTC. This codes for CASSFKGQMAKNIQYF.

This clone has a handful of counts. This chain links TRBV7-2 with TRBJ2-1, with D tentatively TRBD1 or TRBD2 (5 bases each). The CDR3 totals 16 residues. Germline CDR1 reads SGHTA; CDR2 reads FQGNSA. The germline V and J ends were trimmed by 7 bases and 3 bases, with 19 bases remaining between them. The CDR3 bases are TGTGCCAGCACCCTTTCCGCAGGGAGTTTCTACAATGAGCAGTTCTTC. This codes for CASTLSAGSFYNEQFF. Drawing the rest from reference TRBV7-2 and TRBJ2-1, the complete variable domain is GAGVSQSPSNKVTEKGKDVELRCDPISGHTALYWYRQSLGQGLEFLIYFQGNSAPDKSGLPSDRFSAERTGGSVSTLTIQRTQQEDSAVYLCASTLSAGSFYNEQFFGPGTRLTVL.

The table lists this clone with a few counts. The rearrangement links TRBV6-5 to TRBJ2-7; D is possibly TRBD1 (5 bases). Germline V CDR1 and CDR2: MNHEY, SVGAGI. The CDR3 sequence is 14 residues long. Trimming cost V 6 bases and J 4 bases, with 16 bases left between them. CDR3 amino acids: CASRYHQGTYEQYF. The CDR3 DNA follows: TGTGCCAGCAGGTACCACCAGGGCACGTACGAGCAGTACTTC.

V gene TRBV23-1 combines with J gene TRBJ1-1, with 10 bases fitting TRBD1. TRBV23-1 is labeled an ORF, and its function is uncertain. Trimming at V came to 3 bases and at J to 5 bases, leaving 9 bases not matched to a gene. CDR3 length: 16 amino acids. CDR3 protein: CASSHTRDRGKTEAFF. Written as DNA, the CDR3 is TGCGCCAGCAGTCACACCCGGGACAGGGGAAAAACTGAAGCTTTCTTT.

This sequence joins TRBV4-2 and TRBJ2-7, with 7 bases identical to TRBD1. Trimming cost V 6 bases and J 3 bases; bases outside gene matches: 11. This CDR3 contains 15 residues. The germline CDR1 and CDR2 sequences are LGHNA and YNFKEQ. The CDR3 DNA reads TGTGCCAGCAGTCGCCCGACAGGGTCGATCTACGAGCAGTACTTC. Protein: CASSRPTGSIYEQYF.

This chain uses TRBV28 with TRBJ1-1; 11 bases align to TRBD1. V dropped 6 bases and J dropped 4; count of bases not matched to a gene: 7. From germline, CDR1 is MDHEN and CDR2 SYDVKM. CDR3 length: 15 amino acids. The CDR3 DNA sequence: TGTGCCAGCAGGCCCGGGACAGGGGGTTCCACTGAAGCTTTCTTT. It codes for CASRPGTGGSTEAFF. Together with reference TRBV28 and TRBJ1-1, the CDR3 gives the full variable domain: DVKVTQSSRYLVKRTGEKVFLECVQDMDHENMFWYRQDPGLGLRLIYFSYDVKMKEKGDIPEGYSVSREKKERFSLILESASTNQTSMYLCASRPGTGGSTEAFFGQGTRLTVV.

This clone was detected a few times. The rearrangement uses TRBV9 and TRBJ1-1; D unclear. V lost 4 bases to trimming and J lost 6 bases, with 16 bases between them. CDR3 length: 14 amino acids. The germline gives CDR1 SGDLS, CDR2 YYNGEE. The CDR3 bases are TGTGCCAGCAGCCGAGGACGGGGAACCCCTGAAGCTTTCTTT. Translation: CASSRGRGTPEAFF. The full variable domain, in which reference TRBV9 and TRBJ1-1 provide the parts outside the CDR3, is DSGVTQTPKHLITATGQRVTLRCSPRSGDLSVYWYQQSLDQGLQFLIQYYNGEERAKGNILERFSAQQFPDLHSELNLSSLELGDSALYFCASSRGRGTPEAFFGQGTRLTVV.

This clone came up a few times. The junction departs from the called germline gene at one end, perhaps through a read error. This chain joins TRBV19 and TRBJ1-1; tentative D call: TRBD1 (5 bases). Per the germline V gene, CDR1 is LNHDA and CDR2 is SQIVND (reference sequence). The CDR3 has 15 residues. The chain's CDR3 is CASSIDRRGNNEAFF. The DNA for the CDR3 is TGTGCCAGTAGTATAGATCGCCGGGGCAACAATGAAGCTTTCTTT. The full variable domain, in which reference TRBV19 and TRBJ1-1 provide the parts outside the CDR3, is DGGITQSPKYLFRKEGQNVTLSCEQNLNHDAMYWYRQDPGQGLRLIYYSQIVNDFQKGDIAEGYSVSREKKESFPLTVTSAQKNPTAFYLCASSIDRRGNNEAFFGQGTRLTVV.

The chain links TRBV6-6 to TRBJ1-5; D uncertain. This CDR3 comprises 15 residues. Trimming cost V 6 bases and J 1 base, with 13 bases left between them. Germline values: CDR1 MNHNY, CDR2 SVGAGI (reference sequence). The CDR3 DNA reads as TGTGCCAGCAGGGGCAGTATCGACAGCAATCAGCCCCAGCATTTT. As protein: CASRGSIDSNQPQHF.

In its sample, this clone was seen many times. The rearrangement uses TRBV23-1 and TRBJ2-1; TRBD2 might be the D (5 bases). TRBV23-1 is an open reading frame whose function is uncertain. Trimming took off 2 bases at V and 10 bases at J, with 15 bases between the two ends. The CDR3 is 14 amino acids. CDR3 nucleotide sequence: TGCGCCAGCAGTCAAGAGGCAAGCGAGGGCGAGCAGTTCTTC. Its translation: CASSQEASEGEQFF.

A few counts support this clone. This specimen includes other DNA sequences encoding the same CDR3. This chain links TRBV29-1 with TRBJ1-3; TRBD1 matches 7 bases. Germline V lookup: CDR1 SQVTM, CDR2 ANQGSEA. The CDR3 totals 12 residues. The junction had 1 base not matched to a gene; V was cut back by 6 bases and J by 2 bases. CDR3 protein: CSVGTAGNTIYF. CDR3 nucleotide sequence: TGCAGCGTGGGGACAGCTGGAAACACCATATATTTT.

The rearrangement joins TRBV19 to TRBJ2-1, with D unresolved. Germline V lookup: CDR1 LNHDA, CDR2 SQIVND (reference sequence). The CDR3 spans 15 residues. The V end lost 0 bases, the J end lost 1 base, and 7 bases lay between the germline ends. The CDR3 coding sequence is TGTGCCAGTAGTATAGAAGCGAGTTCCTACAATGAGCAGTTCTTC. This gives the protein CASSIEASSYNEQFF. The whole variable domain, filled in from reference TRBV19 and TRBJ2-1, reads DGGITQSPKYLFRKEGQNVTLSCEQNLNHDAMYWYRQDPGQGLRLIYYSQIVNDFQKGDIAEGYSVSREKKESFPLTVTSAQKNPTAFYLCASSIEASSYNEQFFGPGTRLTVL.